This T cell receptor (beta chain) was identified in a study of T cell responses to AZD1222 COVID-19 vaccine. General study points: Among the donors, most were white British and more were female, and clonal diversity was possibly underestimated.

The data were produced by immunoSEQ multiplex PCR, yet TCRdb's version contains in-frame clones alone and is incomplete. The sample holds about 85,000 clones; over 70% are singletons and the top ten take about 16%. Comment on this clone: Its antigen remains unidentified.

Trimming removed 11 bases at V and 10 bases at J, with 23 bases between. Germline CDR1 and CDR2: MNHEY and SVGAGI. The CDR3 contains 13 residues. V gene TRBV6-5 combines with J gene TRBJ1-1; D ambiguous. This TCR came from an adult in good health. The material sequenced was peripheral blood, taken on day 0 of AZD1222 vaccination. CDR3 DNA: TGTGCCTGTTTTTCCCGTTGGACGTCAAGAGCTTTCTTT. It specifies CACFSRWTSRAFF.